This paragraph covers one T cell receptor (beta chain) sequence. Its cognate antigen is unknown. The repertoire was sequenced with immunoSEQ multiplex PCR; TCRdb's copy has only in-frame clones and lacks some. This sample has 60,000 to 75,000 clones, with around 90% found just once. The source of the sample is a study of graft-versus-host responses after intestinal transplantation. About the study: Every transplant recipient was induced with anti-thymocyte globulin, then maintained on tacrolimus and steroids for around 3 years.

Looked up from germline, CDR1 is MDHEN and CDR2 is SYDVKM. CDR3 size: 8 residues. Study-wide results and limits: Detected in recipient marrow were GvH clones, some of which were first observed in ileum or blood. Early declines in HvG clones that occurred post-transplant were associated with peak circulating GvH clone levels.

The authors processed graft tissue to release intraepithelial and lamina propria lymphocytes. This material consisted of ileum tissue, taken less than 400 days after transplant. The V gene is TRBV28, the J gene TRBJ2-7; D call uncertain. This clonotype originated in a human patient who received an intestinal transplant, so some T cells may come from the graft donor. In DNA, the CDR3 is TGTTCACTATACGAGCAGTACTTC. It yields the protein CSLYEQYF.